This paragraph reports one T cell receptor beta chain. Its target is not known. This specimen belongs to a study of identifying expanded T cells in peripheral blood. Overall study findings and caveats: Variance in clone template counts between approximately 2-week samples significantly increased with total template count across all healthy donors.

The germline V and J ends were trimmed by 1 base and 3 bases, with 12 bases remaining between them. Looked up from germline, CDR1 is SGHDN and CDR2 is FVKESK. The CDR3 runs 15 residues. Profiling relied on immunoSEQ multiplex PCR, and the TCRdb table lists in-frame clones only, not all of them. The data contain tens of thousands of clones, around 89% of them singletons. The receptor comes from a person between 18 and 75 years old in good health. What was sequenced was blood. This sequence joins TRBV14 and TRBJ1-2; D call uncertain. In DNA, the CDR3 is TGTGCCAGCAGCCAAGTTCTAGGACGCGACTATGGCTACACCTTC. The encoded protein is CASSQVLGRDYGYTF.